A single T cell receptor beta chain is shown here with its context. This clonotype was observed at least ten times. The specificity of this receptor is unknown. No per-base quality is available; no much larger clone lies one base away. The germline V gene (reference sequence) specifies SGHKS as CDR1 and YYEKEE as CDR2. The V end loses 0 bases and the J end loses 2 bases, and a stretch of 9 bases separates them. The CDR3 measures 15 amino acids from cysteine to phenylalanine. Only the CDR3 DNA stays, 45 bases, in frame from base 1. To prepare the library, RT-PCR was applied. These reads were obtained on an Illumina HiSeq 2500. TCRdb handled the public reads itself, with Q25 trimming in fastp and clone calling in MiXCR, and kept productive beta chains. Under each unique CDR3 protein, matching rows form one entry showing the most common genes and DNA. In this sample the table shows hundreds of thousands of distinct CDR3 sequences, less than 8% of which occur a single time. The top ten constitute 13% of the sample.

The data stem from a study of response to subunit inactivated influenza vaccine (dated by TCRdb to the late 2010s). About the investigation overall: To follow how T cells responded to a trivalent subunit inactivated influenza vaccine, the researchers relied on deep quantitative profiling of the T cell receptor repertoire.

Paper-wide results and their limitations: According to the authors, only a limited number of new T cells may be recruited by each seasonal influenza vaccination.

This chain is built from TRBV5-5 and TRBJ1-3; TRBD1 might be the D gene, on 6 matching bases. The clonotype comes from a man aged 45 to 70 who received an inactivated influenza vaccine. Donor details come from another sample of the same person, matched by shared clones. The sample in question was PBMCs from blood, obtained around 2 years after vaccination. The DNA sequence follows: TGTGCCAGCAGCTTGGAACAGGGAACTGGAAACACCATATATTTT. Protein translation: CASSLEQGTGNTIYF.